The 13 T cell receptor beta chains given below trace back to one sample, sequenced in a study of T cells in Graves' hyperthyroidism and ophthalmopathy (dated by TCRdb to about 2019). The library was obtained by multiplex PCR. The run used an Illumina HiSeq 2000. The TCR beta CDR3 regions were amplified from the RNA transcripts. For the first round of RT-PCR on the TCR CDR3, the HTBI primer set was used together with the Qiagen OneStep RT-PCR kit. The raw public data were reprocessed by TCRdb itself: fastp quality trimming at Q25, MiXCR clonotype calling, in-frame beta chains only. Entries are consolidated by CDR3 protein sequence, retaining the most common genes and DNA. Present in this sample are under 400,000 distinct CDR3 sequences, approximately 14% of which were seen just once. The ten largest account for around a quarter of the sample. The specimen was blood. The receptors stem from a woman in her late teens or twenties with Graves' hyperthyroidism that later progressed to Graves' ophthalmopathy.

This clonotype occurred a few times. V gene TRBV3-1 combines with J gene TRBJ2-5; 12 nucleotides align to TRBD1. Germline V CDR1 and CDR2: LGHDT, YNNKEL (reference sequence). The CDR3 totals 15 residues. J was trimmed by 5 bases and V by 4 bases; bases with no gene match: 5. CDR3 DNA: TGTGCCAGCAGCCGCGGGACAGGGGGCTTGGAGACCCAGTACTTC. As protein: CASSRGTGGLETQYF.

A word on this clonotype: A much bigger clone sits one base away, suggesting this may be a read error. V is TRBV6-2 or TRBV6-3 and J is TRBJ2-1; 7 nucleotides agree with TRBD2. The better agreement between TRBJ2-7 and the DNA end casts doubt on the J call. The CDR3 consists of 15 residues. Per germline, CDR1 MNHEY and CDR2 SVGEGT. DNA of the CDR3: TGTGCCAGCAGTTATACCGGGACTACCCACAATGAGCAGTACTTC. Translating it yields CASSYTGTTHNEQYF.

As for this clonotype: The germline gene is not matched at one end of the junction; a read error may be the cause. V and J are TRBV6-2 or TRBV6-3 and TRBJ1-3; D is undetermined. The CDR3 is 15 amino acids. CDR1 is MNHEY and CDR2 is SVGEGT in the germline V gene. CDR3 sequence reads: CTSSWPSTSGNTIYF. The CDR3, as DNA: TGTACCAGCAGTTGGCCTTCTACTTCTGGAAACACCATATATTTT.

The V call is TRBV19, the J call TRBJ1-2; D is possibly TRBD1 (5 bases). This CDR3 spans 15 amino acids. The V end lost 3 bases, the J end lost 4 bases, and 15 bases lay between the germline ends. CDR1 and CDR2 from the germline V gene are LNHDA and SQIVND (reference sequence). CDR3 amino acids: CASSIFGQGVYGYTF. The CDR3 DNA reads as TGTGCCAGTAGTATCTTTGGGCAGGGCGTCTATGGCTACACCTTC.

The chain has TRBV15 and TRBJ2-3; tentative D call: TRBD1 (7 bases). Germline V gene lookup returns CDR1 LNHNV and CDR2 YYDKDF (reference sequence). The CDR3 has 14 residues. V was clipped by 8 bases and J by 2 bases, with 14 bases between them. CDR3 DNA: TGTGCCACCGGGGGGACAGCAGTCACAGATACGCAGTATTTT. Translating gives CATGGTAVTDTQYF.

This chain's CDR3 is CASSIGTGTYNEQFF. The CDR3 region has the DNA TGCGCCAGCAGCATAGGGACAGGGACCTACAATGAGCAGTTCTTC. The gene calls are TRBV5-1 and TRBJ2-1, with 9 bases identical to TRBD1. The CDR3 sequence is 15 residues long. Germline V lookup: CDR1 SGHRS, CDR2 YFSETQ. J was trimmed by 2 bases and V by 4 bases; bases with no gene match: 4.

This clonotype was detected only a few times. The rearrangement joins TRBV6-5 to TRBJ1-3, with 8 bases matching TRBD1. The CDR3 runs 16 residues. From germline, CDR1 is MNHEY and CDR2 SVGAGI. J was trimmed by 2 bases and V by 0 bases; bases with no gene match: 3. CDR3 region: CASSYSGQGPGNTIYF. As DNA, the CDR3 is TGTGCCAGCAGTTACTCCGGACAGGGTCCTGGAAACACCATATATTTT.

This chain uses TRBV5-5 with TRBJ2-5; 14 bases line up with TRBD2. The CDR3 loop spans 16 amino acids. V lost 3 bases, J lost 3 bases, and 4 bases stayed unmatched. Per the germline V gene, CDR1 is SGHKS and CDR2 is YYEKEE (reference sequence). CDR3 coding DNA: TGTGCCAGCAGCTGGGTGGGACTAGCGGGAGAAGAGACCCAGTACTTC. This translates into CASSWVGLAGEETQYF. Filled out from reference TRBV5-5 and TRBJ2-5, the complete variable domain reads DAGVTQSPTHLIKTRGQQVTLRCSPISGHKSVSWYQQVLGQGPQFIFQYYEKEERGRGNFPDRFSARQFPNYSSELNVNALLLGDSALYLCASSWVGLAGEETQYFGPGTRLLVL.

This clonotype was counted only a few times. This chain connects TRBV20-1 to TRBJ2-7; either TRBD1 or TRBD2 may fit D (6 bases each). The CDR3 runs to 16 residues. CDR1 is DFQATT, CDR2 SNEGSKA, per germline (reference sequence). V lost 3 bases, J lost 0 bases, and 18 bases lay in between. Here the CDR3 DNA reads TGCAGTGCTAGGGGGGGCCTAGCCAAGAGCTCCTACGAGCAGTACTTC. Its translation: CSARGGLAKSSYEQYF.

The V gene is TRBV4-2, the J gene TRBJ2-7, with D tentatively TRBD1 (6 bases). V was cut by 0 bases and J by 1 base, with 16 bases left in between. Germline assignment: CDR1 LGHNA and CDR2 YNFKEQ. This CDR3 is built from 17 residues. This CDR3 reads CASSQDAAGEGSYEQYF. The CDR3 DNA sequence: TGTGCCAGCAGCCAAGATGCCGCAGGGGAAGGGTCCTACGAGCAGTACTTC.

This clonotype was observed a handful of times. This rearrangement joins TRBV5-6 to TRBJ2-3, with D uncertain. CDR1 and CDR2 (germline): SGHDT, YYEEEE. V lost 0 bases and J lost 2, with 10 bases in between. The CDR3 length is 15 residues. The CDR3 sequence is CASSLVPRNTDTQYF. As DNA, the CDR3 is TGTGCCAGCAGCTTGGTGCCCCGTAACACAGATACGCAGTATTTT.

There are many counts of this clonotype. This chain joins TRBV20-1 and TRBJ2-7; D is uncertain. Trimming pared 0 bases from V and 5 bases from J, leaving 2 bases between. This CDR3 spans 10 amino acids. The germline V gene encodes CDR1 DFQATT and CDR2 SNEGSKA (reference sequence). CDR3 region: CSARDNEQYF. The DNA for the CDR3 is TGCAGTGCTAGAGATAACGAGCAGTACTTC.

This clonotype was counted at least ten times. The J gene is TRBJ2-5, the V gene TRBV29-1, with D perhaps matching TRBD1 or TRBD2 (5 bases each). Germline assignment: CDR1 SQVTM and CDR2 ANQGSEA. The CDR3 contains 13 residues. The ends were cut back, 4 bases at V and 0 bases at J, with 9 bases in the middle. The chain's CDR3 is CSVAGTYQETQYF. For the CDR3, the DNA is TGCAGCGTTGCGGGGACCTACCAAGAGACCCAGTACTTC.